These 22 T cell receptor beta chains came from one sample sequenced in a study of cytomegalovirus exposure and HLA in healthy donors. TCRdb keeps only in-frame clones here, not all; method: immunoSEQ multiplex PCR. The sample gives approximately 99,000 clones, approximately 94% of which show up once; 0.67% is in the top ten. Specimen: PBMCs. The receptors come from a young woman in good health and CMV-seronegative.

V gene TRBV2 combines with J gene TRBJ2-2; D is possibly TRBD2 (6 bases). The V and J ends lost 6 bases and 5 bases respectively, with 16 bases between them. CDR3 length equals 15 residues. Germline V CDR1 and CDR2: SNHLY, FYNNEI. The CDR3 DNA sequence: TGTGCCAGCAGGTCCCGGGGCGCGGGAACCGGGGAGCTGTTTTTT. Its translation is CASRSRGAGTGELFF.

The chain carries TRBV2 and TRBJ2-7; TRBD2 matches at 8 bases. This CDR3 has 15 residues. J was trimmed by 3 bases and V by 7 bases; bases with no gene match: 11. CDR1 and CDR2 from the germline V gene are SNHLY and FYNNEI. CDR3 DNA sequence: TGTGCCAGCATCGGTTGGGGGGCGGGGGGCTACGAGCAGTACTTC. It encodes CASIGWGAGGYEQYF. Complete variable domain (other parts from reference TRBV2 and TRBJ2-7): EPEVTQTPSHQVTQMGQEVILRCVPISNHLYFYWYRQILGQKVEFLVSFYNNEISEKSEIFDDQFSVERPDGSNFTLKIRSTKLEDSAMYFCASIGWGAGGYEQYFGPGTRLTVT.

This chain links TRBV10-3 with TRBJ2-7; D ambiguous. The V gene's germline CDR1 is ENHRY and CDR2 SYGVKD. The CDR3 runs 13 residues. The V end lost 8 bases, the J end lost 2 bases, and 13 bases lay between the germline ends. CDR3 sequence (DNA): TGTGCCATCGGTACAGCCGAAACCTACGAGCAGTACTTC. Protein product: CAIGTAETYEQYF.

The rearrangement links TRBV28 to TRBJ1-1; D unresolved. Between the trimmed V and J ends, which lost 11 bases and 2 bases, there was a span of 9 bases. The CDR3 sequence is 11 residues long. CDR1 is MDHEN, CDR2 SYDVKM, per germline. The CDR3 reads CALRYNTEAFF. CDR3 DNA: TGTGCCTTGAGGTATAACACTGAAGCTTTCTTT.

The chain uses TRBV5-6 and TRBJ2-1, with 7 bases aligning to TRBD2. CDR1 and CDR2 from the germline V gene are SGHDT and YYEEEE. This CDR3 comprises 17 residues. Germline trimming cut 2 bases from V and 0 bases from J; bases unmatched to any gene: 8. The CDR3 DNA follows: TGTGCCAGCAGCTTTGTGGGGGGGTATAGCTCCTACAATGAGCAGTTCTTC. Its protein product is CASSFVGGYSSYNEQFF.

The gene calls are TRBV9 and TRBJ2-3, with a tentative D call TRBD2 (5 bases). V lost 0 bases and J lost 0, with 8 bases in between. This CDR3 spans 15 amino acids. Germline V gene lookup returns CDR1 SGDLS and CDR2 YYNGEE. Here the CDR3 reads CASSVGRGSTDTQYF. CDR3 nucleotide sequence: TGTGCCAGCAGCGTAGGTCGGGGTAGCACAGATACGCAGTATTTT.

This rearrangement joins TRBV7-3 to TRBJ2-2, with D maybe TRBD1 (6 bases). The CDR3 totals 14 residues. Germline V gives CDR1 SGHTA, CDR2 FQGTGA. Deletions cut 3 bases from V and 7 bases from J, with 12 bases between. The CDR3 nucleotides read TGTGCCAGCAGCTTGGGACACGTGCGCGGGGAGCTGTTTTTT. Translating it yields CASSLGHVRGELFF. The full variable domain, with the rest looked up from reference TRBV7-3 and TRBJ2-2, is GAGVSQTPSNKVTEKGKYVELRCDPISGHTALYWYRQSLGQGPEFLIYFQGTGAADDSGLPNDRFFAVRPEGSVSTLKIQRTERGDSAVYLCASSLGHVRGELFFGEGSRLTVL.

V is TRBV10-3 and J is TRBJ2-2, with 9 nucleotides matching TRBD2. Trimming took 6 bases from V and 5 from J; bases not matched to a gene: 4. The CDR3 runs to 14 residues. Per germline, CDR1 ENHRY and CDR2 SYGVKD. The CDR3: CAISPTSGTGELFF. The CDR3 nucleotides read TGTGCCATCAGCCCGACTAGCGGTACCGGGGAGCTGTTTTTT.

The J gene is TRBJ2-7, the V gene TRBV5-1, with 8 bases lining up with TRBD1. Germline V gene data show CDR1 as SGHRS and CDR2 as YFSETQ. The CDR3 spans 16 residues. Trimming at V came to 0 bases and at J to 1 base, leaving 6 bases not matched to a gene. The CDR3 here is CASSLGLQGASYEQYF. The CDR3 DNA follows: TGCGCCAGCAGCTTGGGGTTGCAGGGGGCTTCCTACGAGCAGTACTTC.

The chain joins TRBV27 to TRBJ2-7; possibly TRBD2 for D (7 bases). The germline V gene encodes CDR1 MNHEY and CDR2 SMNVEV (reference sequence). CDR3 length: 17 amino acids. Trimming removed 4 bases from V and 0 bases from J, with 19 bases in between. This CDR3 is CASSSPSGGGNSYEQYF. The CDR3 DNA sequence: TGTGCCAGCAGTTCCCCCTCGGGCGGGGGCAACTCCTACGAGCAGTACTTC.

This clone was observed once. This chain links TRBV5-4 with TRBJ2-3; tentative D call: TRBD1 (6 bases). CDR3 length: 14 amino acids. V shed 0 bases and J shed 4 bases, with 9 bases lying between them. In germline, CDR1 is SGHNT, CDR2 YYREEE (reference sequence). The CDR3, as DNA: TGTGCCAGCAGCTTGGCCAGGGGCTCAGATACGCAGTATTTT. Translated: CASSLARGSDTQYF.

The rearrangement joins TRBV11-2 to TRBJ2-7; 7 nucleotides match TRBD1. The germline V gene encodes CDR1 SGHAT and CDR2 FQNNGV. The CDR3 has 12 residues. The V segment lost 9 bases and the J segment 4 bases; nucleotides outside the gene matches: 6. The CDR3 DNA sequence: TGTGCCAGTACAGGGGATTCGTACGAGCAGTACTTC. Encoded protein: CASTGDSYEQYF.

V usage is TRBV4-2 and J usage is TRBJ2-3, with 7 bases matching TRBD1. V lost 3 bases and J lost 5; bases outside the gene matches: 11. The CDR3 spans 16 residues. CDR1 and CDR2 from the germline V gene are LGHNA and YNFKEQ. CDR3 sequence: CASSQERTGIEDTQYF. The CDR3 DNA reads TGTGCCAGCAGCCAGGAACGGACAGGAATTGAAGATACGCAGTATTTT.

The chain joins TRBV7-8 to TRBJ2-3; 7 positions match TRBD1. V gave up 1 base and J gave up 7 bases; unmatched junction bases: 8. From germline, CDR1 is SGHVS and CDR2 FQNEAQ. The CDR3 is 15 amino acids. CDR3 coding DNA: TGTGCCAGCAGCTTAGGGTCAGGGGGTGAGAATACGCAGTATTTT. It encodes CASSLGSGGENTQYF.

The chain joins TRBV7-3 to TRBJ2-5; 8 bases line up with TRBD2. Germline lookup yields CDR1 SGHTA and CDR2 FQGTGA. This CDR3 region has 14 residues. The junction had 6 bases not matched to a gene; V was cut back by 5 bases and J by 4 bases. CDR3 protein: CASSHGGAPETQYF. The CDR3 DNA reads TGTGCCAGCAGCCACGGGGGGGCCCCAGAGACCCAGTACTTC.

The chain joins TRBV28 to TRBJ1-1; unclear D gene. V was cut by 3 bases and J by 3 bases, with 11 bases left in between. The CDR3 length is 14 residues. The germline gives CDR1 MDHEN, CDR2 SYDVKM. The CDR3 coding sequence is TGTGCCAGCAGTTTGCCACCCGTAGACACTGAAGCTTTCTTT. Its protein product is CASSLPPVDTEAFF.

The J gene is TRBJ2-2, the V gene TRBV7-3; D is possibly TRBD2 (6 bases). CDR3 length: 16 residues. The germline V and J ends were trimmed by 0 bases and 1 base, with 9 bases remaining between them. Germline CDR1 SGHTA, CDR2 FQGTGA. The CDR3 sequence is CASSLTARGNTGELFF. The DNA of the CDR3 is TGTGCCAGCAGCTTAACGGCGCGGGGGAACACCGGGGAGCTGTTTTTT.

V gene TRBV5-6 combines with J gene TRBJ2-7; no clear D. This CDR3 is 14 amino acids long. Germline assignment: CDR1 SGHDT and CDR2 YYEEEE. V was shortened by 0 bases and J by 5 bases, with 12 bases between the two germline ends. CDR3 amino acids: CASSLGREPDEQYF. DNA of the CDR3: TGTGCCAGCAGCTTGGGGAGAGAACCGGACGAGCAGTACTTC.

The chain recombines TRBV28 with TRBJ2-1, with D maybe TRBD2 (6 bases). Trimming stripped 6 bases from V and 0 bases from J, with 12 bases between. This CDR3 spans 15 amino acids. Germline CDR1 reads MDHEN; CDR2 reads SYDVKM. The CDR3 nucleotides are TGTGCCAGCAGGGGGAGGACAAGCTCCTACAATGAGCAGTTCTTC. It codes for CASRGRTSSYNEQFF.

The chain links TRBV7-2 to TRBJ2-5, with 11 bases fitting TRBD2. The CDR3 is 16 residues long. Germline lookup yields CDR1 SGHTA and CDR2 FQGNSA. Germline trimming cut 3 bases from V and 3 bases from J; bases unmatched to any gene: 6. CDR3: CASSFGLAGGEETQYF. CDR3 nucleotides: TGTGCCAGCAGCTTCGGACTAGCGGGCGGTGAAGAGACCCAGTACTTC.

V gene TRBV6-5 combines with J gene TRBJ1-1; 10 bases match TRBD1. The CDR3 totals 15 residues. Germline trimming cut 5 bases from V and 3 bases from J; bases unmatched to any gene: 6. From germline, CDR1 is MNHEY and CDR2 SVGAGI. CDR3 sequence reads: CASSAPGTGDTEAFF. The CDR3 DNA sequence: TGTGCCAGCAGTGCCCCCGGGACAGGGGACACTGAAGCTTTCTTT.

V and J are TRBV9 and TRBJ2-2; 11 bases are shared with TRBD1. J gave up 4 bases and V 4 bases, and 12 bases lay outside the gene matches. The CDR3 length is 18 residues. Germline V gene sequence: CDR1 SGDLS, CDR2 YYNGEE. The CDR3 sequence: CASSTPRGDRGSTGELFF. DNA of the CDR3: TGTGCCAGCAGCACACCTAGGGGGGACAGGGGGTCCACCGGGGAGCTGTTTTTT. The full variable domain, its missing parts supplied by reference TRBV9 and TRBJ2-2, is DSGVTQTPKHLITATGQRVTLRCSPRSGDLSVYWYQQSLDQGLQFLIQYYNGEERAKGNILERFSAQQFPDLHSELNLSSLELGDSALYFCASSTPRGDRGSTGELFFGEGSRLTVL.